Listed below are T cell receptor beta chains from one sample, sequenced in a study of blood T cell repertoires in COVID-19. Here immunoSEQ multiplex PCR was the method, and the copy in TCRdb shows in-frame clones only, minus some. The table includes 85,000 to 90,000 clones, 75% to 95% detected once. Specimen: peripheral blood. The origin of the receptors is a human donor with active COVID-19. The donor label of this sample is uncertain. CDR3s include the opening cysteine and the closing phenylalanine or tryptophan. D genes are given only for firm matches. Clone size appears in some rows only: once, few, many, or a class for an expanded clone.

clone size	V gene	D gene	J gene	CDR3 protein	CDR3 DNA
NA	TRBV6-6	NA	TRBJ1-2	CASSYKDSAGGYTF	TGTGCCAGCAGTTATAAGGACTCGGCGGGTGGCTACACCTTC
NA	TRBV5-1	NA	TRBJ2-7	CASRDSYEQYF	TGCGCCAGCAGGGACAGCTACGAGCAGTACTTC
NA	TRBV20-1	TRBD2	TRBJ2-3	CSASGGGTDTQYF	TGCAGTGCTAGTGGGGGGGGCACAGATACGCAGTATTTT
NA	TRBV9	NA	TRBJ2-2	CASSALPGHATGELFF	TGTGCCAGCAGCGCTCTTCCGGGACACGCGACCGGGGAGCTGTTTTTT
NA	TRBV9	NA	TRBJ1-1	CASSTEGSSPMNTEAFF	TGTGCCAGCAGCACCGAGGGAAGCAGCCCAATGAACACTGAAGCTTTCTTT
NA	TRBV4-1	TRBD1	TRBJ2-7	CASSQEGTAYYEQYF	TGCGCCAGCAGCCAAGAAGGGACAGCGTACTACGAGCAGTACTTC
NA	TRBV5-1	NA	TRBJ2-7	CASSPVRGSYEQYF	TGCGCCAGCAGCCCCGTGAGGGGGTCCTACGAGCAGTACTTC
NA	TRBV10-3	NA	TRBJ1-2	CAISGGPYGYTF	TGTGCCATCAGTGGGGGGCCCTATGGCTACACCTTC
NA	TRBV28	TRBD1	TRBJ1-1	CASSPLRQGGNTEAFF	TGTGCCAGCAGTCCCCTTAGACAGGGAGGTAACACTGAAGCTTTCTTT
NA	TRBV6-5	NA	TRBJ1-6	CASTSVAPLHF	TGTGCCAGCACCTCCGTAGCACCCCTCCACTTT
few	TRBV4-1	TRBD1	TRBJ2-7	CASSRPGGQGPTFSYEQYF	TGCGCCAGCAGCCGTCCCGGGGGACAGGGGCCAACCTTCTCCTACGAGCAGTACTTC
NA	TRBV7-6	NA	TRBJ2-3	CASSPPYAVPAADTQYF	TGTGCCAGCAGCCCCCCCTACGCGGTCCCAGCGGCAGATACGCAGTATTTT
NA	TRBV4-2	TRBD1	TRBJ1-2	CASSPDRAYGYTF	TGTGCCAGCAGCCCGGACAGGGCTTATGGCTACACCTTC
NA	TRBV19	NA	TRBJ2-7	CASSARQESGEQYF	TGTGCCAGTAGTGCCCGACAGGAATCTGGGGAGCAGTACTTC
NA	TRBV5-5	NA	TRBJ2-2	CASSLEGLYTGELFF	TGTGCCAGCAGCTTAGAGGGATTGTACACCGGGGAGCTGTTTTTT
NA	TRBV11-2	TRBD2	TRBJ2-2	CASTNGRGENTGELFF	TGTGCCAGCACCAACGGGAGGGGTGAGAACACCGGGGAGCTGTTTTTT
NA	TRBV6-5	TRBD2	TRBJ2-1	CASSRGTRHNNEQFF	TGTGCCAGCAGCCGGGGGACTAGGCACAACAATGAGCAGTTCTTC